Following are 9 T cell receptor beta chains from one sample sequenced in a study of T cell changes during pregnancy in multiple sclerosis (dated by TCRdb to between 2017 and 2020). The library was generated by the immunoSEQ multiplex PCR assay. Here the immuneACCESS table is served through TCRdb, limited to in-frame sequences with V and J called. Missing clones are a known gap in these copies; in checked studies unresolved V genes cover under half, and the rest lacks a known reason. This sample has fewer than 50,000 clones in its table, and about 90% of those were observed once. Jointly, the top ten make up under 0.9% of the sample. Sequenced here: CD4+ T cells from peripheral blood mononuclear cells, sampled in the third trimester of pregnancy. These receptors were obtained from a female donor with multiple sclerosis, enrolled in a pregnancy study.

The gene calls are TRBV2 and TRBJ2-1; 7 nucleotides match TRBD1. The CDR3 extends over 11 amino acids. Looked up from germline, CDR1 is SNHLY and CDR2 is FYNNEI. With V trimmed by 6 bases and J by 9 bases, 2 bases remained unmatched. The CDR3 here is CASRAGGEQFF. The CDR3 region has the DNA TGTGCCAGCAGAGCAGGGGGTGAGCAGTTCTTC. Variable domain in full (rest from reference TRBV2 and TRBJ2-1): EPEVTQTPSHQVTQMGQEVILRCVPISNHLYFYWYRQILGQKVEFLVSFYNNEISEKSEIFDDQFSVERPDGSNFTLKIRSTKLEDSAMYFCASRAGGEQFFGPGTRLTVL.

V is TRBV6-1 and J is TRBJ2-4; D is uncertain. The CDR3 loop spans 20 amino acids. Germline assignment: CDR1 MNHNS and CDR2 SASEGT. Trimming cost V 1 base and J 0 bases, with 22 bases left between them. In nucleotides, the CDR3 is TGTGCCAGCAGTGAAGATCTAGTGCAGAGAGCAAAGCTAGCCAAAAACATTCAGTACTTC. Residues: CASSEDLVQRAKLAKNIQYF.

Comment on this clone: The junction departs from germline at one end; a sequencing error may be responsible. The V call is TRBV27, the J call TRBJ2-1, with D tentatively TRBD1 (5 bases). Germline CDR1 is MNHEY and CDR2 is SMNVEV (reference sequence). There are 13 residues in the CDR3. This CDR3 is CASSLDRGNERFF. The CDR3, as DNA: TGTGCCAGCAGTTTAGATAGGGGCAATGAGCGGTTCTTC.

The V call is TRBV6-5, the J call TRBJ1-2; no reliable D call. CDR3 length equals 15 residues. In germline, CDR1 is MNHEY, CDR2 SVGAGI. V dropped 2 bases and J dropped 2 bases, with 12 bases sitting between them. The DNA for the CDR3 is TGTGCCAGCAGTTACCGGGAATCAATCAACTATGGCTACACCTTC. Amino acids: CASSYRESINYGYTF.

The V gene is TRBV14, the J gene TRBJ2-2; 11 bases are a match to TRBD2. The CDR3 length is 16 residues. The germline gives CDR1 SGHDN, CDR2 FVKESK. The V and J ends lost 4 bases and 7 bases, in that order; junction bases with no gene match: 8. The chain's CDR3 is CASSPPSGRIGGELFF. The CDR3 coding sequence is TGTGCCAGCAGCCCGCCTAGCGGGAGGATCGGCGGGGAGCTGTTTTTT.

The chain employs TRBV5-5 and TRBJ2-7, with 8 nucleotides matching TRBD2. CDR1 is SGHKS, CDR2 YYEKEE, per germline (reference sequence). The CDR3 consists of 15 residues. Trimming removed 4 bases from V and 1 base from J; junction bases left unmatched: 7. The CDR3 DNA reads TGTGCCAGCAGCACAACCGGGACTAGTTCCTACGAGCAGTACTTC. As protein: CASSTTGTSSYEQYF.

The chain employs TRBV12-5 and TRBJ2-3, with 10 bases fitting TRBD2. Per the germline V gene, CDR1 is LGHNT and CDR2 is FRNRAP. The V and J ends lost 0 bases and 7 bases, in that order; junction bases with no gene match: 4. This CDR3 is 15 amino acids long. CDR3 coding DNA: TGTGCTAGTGGTTTGGTACTAGCGGGACCTAATACGCAGTATTTT. This sequence encodes CASGLVLAGPNTQYF.

The chain couples TRBV25-1 to TRBJ2-7; a weak D match, TRBD2 (5 bases). Trimming stripped 1 base from V and 2 bases from J, with 9 bases between. The CDR3 has 14 amino acids. Germline values: CDR1 MGHDK, CDR2 SYGVNS. The DNA of the CDR3 is TGTGCCAGCAGTGAATCGAAGGGAGCCTACGAGCAGTACTTC. The encoded protein is CASSESKGAYEQYF.

This clone was found a few times. The V call is TRBV6-5, the J call TRBJ1-5; D call uncertain. This CDR3 is 15 amino acids long. Per germline, CDR1 MNHEY and CDR2 SVGAGI. Trimming shortened V by 0 bases and J by 0 bases, and 6 bases separated the two germline ends. CDR3 amino acids: CASSYSAGSNQPQHF. In DNA, the CDR3 is TGTGCCAGCAGTTACTCGGCAGGTAGCAATCAGCCCCAGCATTTT.